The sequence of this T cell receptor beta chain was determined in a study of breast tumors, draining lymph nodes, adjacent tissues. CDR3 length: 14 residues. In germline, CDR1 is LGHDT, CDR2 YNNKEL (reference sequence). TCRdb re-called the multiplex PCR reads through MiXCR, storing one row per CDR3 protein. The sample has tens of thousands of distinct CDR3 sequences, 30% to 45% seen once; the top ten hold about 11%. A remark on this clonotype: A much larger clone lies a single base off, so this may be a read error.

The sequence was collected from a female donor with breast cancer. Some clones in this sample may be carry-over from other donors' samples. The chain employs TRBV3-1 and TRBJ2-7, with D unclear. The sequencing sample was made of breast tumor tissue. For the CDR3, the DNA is TGTGCCAGCAGCCAAGATACCAGTCCCTACGAGCAGTGCTTC. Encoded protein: CASSQDTSPYEQCF.